The clone carrying this T cell receptor (beta chain) occurred once. The source of the sample is a study of shared clonotypes between healthy human individuals. As handled by the study authors: ImmunoSEQ only sent back junction sequences with no quality scores, so filtering was done differently. Profiled with immunoSEQ multiplex PCR; TCRdb holds only in-frame clones, not every one. V and J calls and clone size are given by that table; D and trimming were obtained from the DNA. The sample has around 500,000 clones; approximately 80% are singletons. The specimen sequenced was PBMCs. This receptor was identified in a woman between 40 and 50 years old in good health. Some clones in this sample may be carry-over from other donors' samples.

The CDR3 DNA is TGTGCCACCAGAGAGGGGGGGGAGACCCAGTACTTC. It codes for CATREGGETQYF. The chain employs TRBV10-3 and TRBJ2-5, with D possibly matching TRBD2 (7 bases). In germline, CDR1 is ENHRY, CDR2 SYGVKD. The V gene lost 10 bases and the J gene lost 5 bases, with 14 bases spanning the gap. The CDR3 contains 12 residues.